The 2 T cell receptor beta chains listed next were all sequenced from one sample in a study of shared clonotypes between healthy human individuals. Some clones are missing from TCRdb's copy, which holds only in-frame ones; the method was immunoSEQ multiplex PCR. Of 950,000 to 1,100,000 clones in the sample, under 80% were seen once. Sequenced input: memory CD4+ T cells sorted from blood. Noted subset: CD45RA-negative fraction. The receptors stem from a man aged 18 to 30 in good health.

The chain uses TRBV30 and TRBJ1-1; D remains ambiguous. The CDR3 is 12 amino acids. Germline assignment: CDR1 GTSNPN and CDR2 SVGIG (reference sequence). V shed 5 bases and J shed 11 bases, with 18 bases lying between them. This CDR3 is CAWGQSGSRAFF. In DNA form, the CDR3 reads TGTGCCTGGGGTCAATCGGGCTCGAGGGCTTTCTTT.

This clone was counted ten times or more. The CDR3 DNA reads as TGTGCCAGCAGTGACAAAATACGCACAGGGGCTAACTATGGCTACACCTTC. Its protein product is CASSDKIRTGANYGYTF. The chain is built from TRBV6-1 and TRBJ1-2, with 7 bases identical to TRBD1. This CDR3 region has 17 residues. The V segment lost 3 bases and the J segment 0 bases; nucleotides outside the gene matches: 10. The germline V gene encodes CDR1 MNHNS and CDR2 SASEGT.